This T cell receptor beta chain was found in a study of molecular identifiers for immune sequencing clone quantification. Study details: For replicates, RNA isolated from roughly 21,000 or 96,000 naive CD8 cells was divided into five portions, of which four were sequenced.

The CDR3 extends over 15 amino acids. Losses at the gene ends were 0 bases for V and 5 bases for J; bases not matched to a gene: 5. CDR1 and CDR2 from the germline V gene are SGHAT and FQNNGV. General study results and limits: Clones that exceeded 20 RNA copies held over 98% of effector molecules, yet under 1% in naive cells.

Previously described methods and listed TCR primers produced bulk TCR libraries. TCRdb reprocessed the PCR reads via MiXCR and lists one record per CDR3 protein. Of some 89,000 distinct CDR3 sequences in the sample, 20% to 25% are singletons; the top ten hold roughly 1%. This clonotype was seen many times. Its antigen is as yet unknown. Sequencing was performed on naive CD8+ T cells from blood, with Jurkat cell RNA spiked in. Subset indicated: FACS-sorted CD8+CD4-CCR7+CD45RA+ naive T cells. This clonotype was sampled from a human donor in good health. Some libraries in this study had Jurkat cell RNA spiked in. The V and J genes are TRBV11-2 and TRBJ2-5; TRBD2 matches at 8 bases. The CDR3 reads CASSLDSGGGETQYF. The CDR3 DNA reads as TGTGCCAGCAGCTTAGACTCGGGAGGGGGGGAGACCCAGTACTTC.